Sequencing of this T cell receptor beta chain was carried out in a study of shared clonotypes between healthy human individuals. In the study overall: Three plates were used per donor for CD4 naive, three for CD4 memory, two for CD8 naive and one for CD8 memory.

For each subset, genomic DNA was distributed in equal portions over several immunoSEQ plates. Some clones are missing from TCRdb's copy, which holds only in-frame ones; the method was immunoSEQ multiplex PCR. The sample has 850,000 to 1,100,000 clones; 77% are singletons. Overall study findings and caveats: The naive CD4 repertoires of a handful of donors were compared, and approximately 4.7% of clonotypes were shared.

All donors qualified as healthy HIV-negative adults and had experienced no recent acute infections or vaccinations. The sample holds a few counts of this clone. Antigen: not known. Losses at the gene ends were 1 base for V and 3 bases for J; bases not matched to a gene: 5. Germline V lookup: CDR1 MDHEN, CDR2 SYDVKM. This CDR3 region has 16 residues. The material sequenced was memory CD4+ T cells from PBMCs. Subset indicated: CD45RA-negative fraction. The chain carries TRBV28 and TRBJ2-2; 7 bases agree with TRBD2. The source is a man between 18 and 35 years old in good health. Some clones in this sample may be carry-over from other donors' samples. The CDR3 sequence: CASSLLRGMDTGELFF. The CDR3 nucleotides are TGTGCCAGCAGTTTATTGCGGGGGATGGACACCGGGGAGCTGTTTTTT.